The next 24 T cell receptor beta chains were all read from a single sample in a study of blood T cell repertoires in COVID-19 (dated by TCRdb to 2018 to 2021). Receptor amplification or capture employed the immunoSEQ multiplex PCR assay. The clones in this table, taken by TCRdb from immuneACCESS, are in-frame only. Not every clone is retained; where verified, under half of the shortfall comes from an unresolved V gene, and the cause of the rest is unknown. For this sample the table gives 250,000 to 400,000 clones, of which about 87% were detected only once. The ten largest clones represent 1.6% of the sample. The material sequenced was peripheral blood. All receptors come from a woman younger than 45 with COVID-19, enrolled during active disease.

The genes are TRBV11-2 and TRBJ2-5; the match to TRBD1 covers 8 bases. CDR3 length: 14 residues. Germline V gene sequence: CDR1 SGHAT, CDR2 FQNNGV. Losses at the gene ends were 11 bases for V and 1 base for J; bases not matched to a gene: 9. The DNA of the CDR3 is TGTGCCGGGGACAGGCCGAACCTCCAAGAGACCCAGTACTTC. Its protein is CAGDRPNLQETQYF.

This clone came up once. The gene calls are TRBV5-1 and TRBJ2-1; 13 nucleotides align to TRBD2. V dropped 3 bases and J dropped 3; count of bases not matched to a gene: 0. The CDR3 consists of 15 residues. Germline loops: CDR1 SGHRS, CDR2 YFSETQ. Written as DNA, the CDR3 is TGCGCCAGCAGCTGGACTAGCGGGGGCTACAATGAGCAGTTCTTC. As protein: CASSWTSGGYNEQFF.

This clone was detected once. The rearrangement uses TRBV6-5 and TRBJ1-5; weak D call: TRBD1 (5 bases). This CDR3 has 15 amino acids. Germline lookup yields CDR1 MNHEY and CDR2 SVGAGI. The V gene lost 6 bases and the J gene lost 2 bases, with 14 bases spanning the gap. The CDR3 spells CASSQGRLGNQPQHF. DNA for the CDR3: TGTGCCAGCAGCCAGGGCAGGTTGGGCAATCAGCCCCAGCATTTT.

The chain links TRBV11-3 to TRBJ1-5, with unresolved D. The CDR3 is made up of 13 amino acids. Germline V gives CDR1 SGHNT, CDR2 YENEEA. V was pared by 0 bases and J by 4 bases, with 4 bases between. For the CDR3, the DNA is TGTGCCAGCAGCTTAGATGAGAATCAGCCCCAGCATTTT. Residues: CASSLDENQPQHF.

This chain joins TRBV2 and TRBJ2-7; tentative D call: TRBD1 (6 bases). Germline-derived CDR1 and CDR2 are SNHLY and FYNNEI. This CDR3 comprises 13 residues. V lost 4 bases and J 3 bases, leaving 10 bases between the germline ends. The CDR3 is CASSGTGIYEQYF. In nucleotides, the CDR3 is TGTGCCAGCAGTGGAACAGGGATCTACGAGCAGTACTTC.

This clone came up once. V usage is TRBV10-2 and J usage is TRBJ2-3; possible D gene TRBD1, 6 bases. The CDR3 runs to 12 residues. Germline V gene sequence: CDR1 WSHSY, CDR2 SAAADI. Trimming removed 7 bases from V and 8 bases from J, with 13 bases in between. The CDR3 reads CASTRTDGTQYF. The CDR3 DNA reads TGCGCCAGCACCCGGACAGATGGTACGCAGTATTTT.

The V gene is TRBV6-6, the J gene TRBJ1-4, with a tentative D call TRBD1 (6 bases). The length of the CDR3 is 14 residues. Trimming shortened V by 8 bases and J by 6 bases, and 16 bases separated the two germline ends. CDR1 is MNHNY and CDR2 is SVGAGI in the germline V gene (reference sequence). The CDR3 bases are TGTGCCAGCGGTAGGAGCTCAGGGGATGAAAAACTGTTTTTT. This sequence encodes CASGRSSGDEKLFF.

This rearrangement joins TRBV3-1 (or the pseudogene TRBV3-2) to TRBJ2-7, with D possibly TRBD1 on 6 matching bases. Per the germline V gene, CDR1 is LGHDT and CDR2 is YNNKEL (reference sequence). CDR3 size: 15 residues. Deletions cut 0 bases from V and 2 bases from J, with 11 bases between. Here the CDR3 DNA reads TGTGCCAGCAGCCAAGATACAACAGGGCCCTACGAGCAGTACTTC. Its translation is CASSQDTTGPYEQYF.

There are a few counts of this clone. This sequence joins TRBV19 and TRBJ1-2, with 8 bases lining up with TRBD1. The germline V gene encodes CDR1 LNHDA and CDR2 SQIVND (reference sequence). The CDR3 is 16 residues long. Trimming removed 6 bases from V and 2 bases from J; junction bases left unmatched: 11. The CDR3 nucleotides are TGTGCCAGTAGCCGACTTAGACAGGGGCTGAACTATGGCTACACCTTC. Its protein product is CASSRLRQGLNYGYTF.

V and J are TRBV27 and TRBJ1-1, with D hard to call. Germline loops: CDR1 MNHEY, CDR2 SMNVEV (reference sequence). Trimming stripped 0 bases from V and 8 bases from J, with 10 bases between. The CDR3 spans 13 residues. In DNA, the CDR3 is TGTGCCAGCAGTTTATCGATCGTCGGGGAAGCTTTCTTT. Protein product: CASSLSIVGEAFF.

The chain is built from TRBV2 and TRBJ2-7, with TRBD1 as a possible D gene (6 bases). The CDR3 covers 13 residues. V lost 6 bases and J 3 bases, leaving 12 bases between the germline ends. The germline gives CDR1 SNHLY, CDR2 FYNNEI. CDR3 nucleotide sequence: TGTGCCAGCAGCTGGGACACTTTCTACGAGCAGTACGTC. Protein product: CASSWDTFYEQYV.

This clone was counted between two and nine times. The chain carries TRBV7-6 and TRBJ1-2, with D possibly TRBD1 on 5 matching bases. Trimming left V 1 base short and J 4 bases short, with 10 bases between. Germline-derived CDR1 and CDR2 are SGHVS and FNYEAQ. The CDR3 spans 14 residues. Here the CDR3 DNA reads TGTGCCAGCAGCTTAGGAACAGGCACCTATGGCTACACCTTC. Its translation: CASSLGTGTYGYTF.

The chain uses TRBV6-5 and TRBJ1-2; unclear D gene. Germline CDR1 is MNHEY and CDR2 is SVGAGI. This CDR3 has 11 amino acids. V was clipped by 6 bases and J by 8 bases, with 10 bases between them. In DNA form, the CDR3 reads TGTGCCAGCAGCGCGAGTTGGGGCTACACCTTC. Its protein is CASSASWGYTF.

This chain's CDR3 is CASSPWTRRETQYF. As DNA, the CDR3 is TGTGCCAGCAGTCCATGGACTAGGCGAGAGACCCAGTACTTC. The V gene is TRBV27, the J gene TRBJ2-5, with 7 bases matching TRBD2. The length of the CDR3 is 14 residues. Looked up from germline, CDR1 is MNHEY and CDR2 is SMNVEV (reference sequence). J lost 4 bases, V lost 5 bases, and 7 bases had no gene match.

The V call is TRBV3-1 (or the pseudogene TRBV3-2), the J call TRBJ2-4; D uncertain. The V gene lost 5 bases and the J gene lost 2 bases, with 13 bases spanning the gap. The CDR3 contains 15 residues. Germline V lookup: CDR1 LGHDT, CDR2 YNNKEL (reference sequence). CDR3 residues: CASSSASGPKNIQYF. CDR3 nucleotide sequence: TGTGCCAGCAGCTCTGCTTCTGGGCCCAAAAACATTCAGTACTTC.

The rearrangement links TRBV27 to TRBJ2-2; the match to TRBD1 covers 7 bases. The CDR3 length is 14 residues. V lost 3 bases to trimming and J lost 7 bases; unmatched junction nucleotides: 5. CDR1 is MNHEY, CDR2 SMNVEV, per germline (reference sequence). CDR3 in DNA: TGTGCCAGCAGTTTTGGACAGGTGGTCGGGGAGCTGTTTTTT. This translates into CASSFGQVVGELFF.

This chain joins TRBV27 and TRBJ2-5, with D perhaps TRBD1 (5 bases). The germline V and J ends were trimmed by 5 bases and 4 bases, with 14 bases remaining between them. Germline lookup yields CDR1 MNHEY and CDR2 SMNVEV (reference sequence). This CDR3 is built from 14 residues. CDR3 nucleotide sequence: TGTGCCAGCAGTCAGGGTCGGTGGGGAGAGACCCAGTACTTC. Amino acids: CASSQGRWGETQYF.

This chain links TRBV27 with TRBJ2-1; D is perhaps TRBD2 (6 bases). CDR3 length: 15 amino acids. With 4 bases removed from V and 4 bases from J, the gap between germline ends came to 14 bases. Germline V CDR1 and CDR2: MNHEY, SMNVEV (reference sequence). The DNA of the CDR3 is TGTGCCAGCAGTTATAGACTGGGGGGATACAATGAGCAGTTCTTC. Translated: CASSYRLGGYNEQFF.

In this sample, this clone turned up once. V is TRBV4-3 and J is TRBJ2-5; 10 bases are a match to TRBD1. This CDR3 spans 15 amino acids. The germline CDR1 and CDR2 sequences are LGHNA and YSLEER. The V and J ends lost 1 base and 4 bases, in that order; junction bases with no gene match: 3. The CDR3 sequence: CASSQATGGGETQYF. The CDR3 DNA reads TGCGCCAGCAGCCAAGCGACAGGGGGCGGAGAGACCCAGTACTTC.

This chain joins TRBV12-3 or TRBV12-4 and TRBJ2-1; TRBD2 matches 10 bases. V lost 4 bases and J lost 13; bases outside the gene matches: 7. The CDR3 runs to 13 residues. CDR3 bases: TGTGCCAGCAGTTCCCCGGGACTAGCGTCACAGTTCTTC. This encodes CASSSPGLASQFF.

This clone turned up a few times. This CDR3 is CASSRDRALNQPQHF. For the CDR3, the DNA is TGTGCCAGTAGCCGGGACAGGGCTCTCAATCAGCCCCAGCATTTT. The chain is built from TRBV6-5 and TRBJ1-5; 9 bases line up with TRBD1. The CDR3 totals 15 residues. The germline V gene has CDR1 MNHEY and CDR2 SVGAGI. V shed 9 bases, J shed 3 bases, and the junction held 9 bases outside the gene matches.

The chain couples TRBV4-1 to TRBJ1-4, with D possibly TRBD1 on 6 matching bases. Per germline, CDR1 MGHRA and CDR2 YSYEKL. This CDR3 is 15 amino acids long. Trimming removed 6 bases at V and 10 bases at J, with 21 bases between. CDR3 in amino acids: CASRKTRGAIGKLFF. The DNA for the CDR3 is TGCGCCAGCAGGAAGACCCGGGGGGCGATAGGAAAACTGTTTTTT.

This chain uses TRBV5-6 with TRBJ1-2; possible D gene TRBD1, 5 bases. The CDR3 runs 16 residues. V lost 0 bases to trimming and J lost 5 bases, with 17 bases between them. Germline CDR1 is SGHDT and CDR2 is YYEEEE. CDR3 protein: CASSLAVGDSLYGYTF. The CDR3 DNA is TGTGCCAGCAGCTTGGCAGTTGGAGACAGCTTATATGGCTACACCTTC.

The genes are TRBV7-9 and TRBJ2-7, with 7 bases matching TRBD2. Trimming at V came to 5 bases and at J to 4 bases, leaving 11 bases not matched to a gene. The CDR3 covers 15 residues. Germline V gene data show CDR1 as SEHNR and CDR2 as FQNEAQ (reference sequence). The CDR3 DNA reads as TGTGCCAGCAGCCGACAACCGGGACTAAAATACGAGCAGTACTTC. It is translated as CASSRQPGLKYEQYF.